A single sample is the source of the 9 T cell receptor beta chains below, sequenced in a study of shared clonotypes between healthy human individuals. Profiling relied on immunoSEQ multiplex PCR, and the TCRdb table lists in-frame clones only, not all of them. The sample lists 1,500,000 or so clones, 98% occurring once. The sequenced material came from naive CD4+ T cells sorted from blood. The subset here: CD45RA+ positively selected. The source of these receptors is a man younger than 40 in good health.

V and J are TRBV19 and TRBJ2-7, with 12 bases fitting TRBD2. The length of the CDR3 is 18 residues. The V gene end was trimmed by 4 bases and the J gene end by 4 bases; junction bases not matched to a gene: 14. Germline V lookup: CDR1 LNHDA, CDR2 SQIVND (reference sequence). The CDR3 sequence: CASSTGLAGGLPLYEQYF. Here the CDR3 DNA reads TGTGCCAGTAGTACGGGACTAGCGGGCGGCCTACCGCTATACGAGCAGTACTTC.

V and J are TRBV15 and TRBJ2-5; weak D call: TRBD2 (6 bases). Trimming pared 1 base from V and 1 base from J, leaving 7 bases between. This CDR3 is 14 amino acids long. CDR1 and CDR2 (germline): LNHNV, YYDKDF (reference sequence). CDR3 DNA sequence: TGTGCCACCAGCAGAGTTAGCGGCCAAGAGACCCAGTACTTC. It translates to CATSRVSGQETQYF.

The chain is built from TRBV10-3 and TRBJ2-7; TRBD1 might be the D (6 bases). The length of the CDR3 is 14 residues. CDR1 and CDR2 (germline): ENHRY, SYGVKD. V was cut by 7 bases and J by 6 bases, with 19 bases left in between. The CDR3 here is CAITQTGTASEQYF. CDR3 sequence (DNA): TGTGCCATCACTCAGACAGGTACGGCAAGCGAGCAGTACTTC.

The V gene is TRBV2, the J gene TRBJ2-5, with TRBD1 matching over 8 bases. Trimming removed 7 bases from V and 7 bases from J; junction bases left unmatched: 14. Germline V gene sequence: CDR1 SNHLY, CDR2 FYNNEI. This CDR3 contains 15 residues. The CDR3 sequence is CASNPQGGDLGTQYF. The CDR3 DNA follows: TGTGCCAGCAACCCACAGGGGGGCGACCTTGGGACCCAGTACTTC.

V is TRBV7-9 and J is TRBJ2-2; no firm D call. This CDR3 has 16 amino acids. V shed 8 bases and J shed 6 bases, with 22 bases lying between them. CDR1 and CDR2 (germline): SEHNR, FQNEAQ (reference sequence). The CDR3 bases are TGTGCCAGCTGCAAGACGGCAGGTGGGGTTTCCGGGGAGCTGTTTTTT. It specifies CASCKTAGGVSGELFF.

The V gene is TRBV7-9, the J gene TRBJ2-5; maybe TRBD2 (5 bases). The CDR3 totals 15 residues. The germline V gene has CDR1 SEHNR and CDR2 FQNEAQ (reference sequence). The V end lost 1 base, the J end lost 5 bases, and 14 bases lay between the germline ends. The CDR3 coding sequence is TGTGCCAGCAGCTTAGTAACGGGGTTGGGGGAGACCCAGTACTTC. It encodes CASSLVTGLGETQYF. The variable domain in full, with the rest retrieved from reference TRBV7-9 and TRBJ2-5, is DTGVSQNPRHKITKRGQNVTFRCDPISEHNRLYWYRQTLGQGPEFLTYFQNEAQLEKSRLLSDRFSAERPKGSFSTLEIQRTEQGDSAMYLCASSLVTGLGETQYFGPGTRLLVL.

Only a few counts were recorded for this clone. The chain joins TRBV2 to TRBJ1-5; no firm D call. Per germline, CDR1 SNHLY and CDR2 FYNNEI. The CDR3 extends over 13 amino acids. Trimming stripped 8 bases from V and 6 bases from J, with 14 bases between. CDR3 sequence: CASGLNTVQPQHF. The CDR3 DNA is TGTGCCAGCGGGCTGAATACGGTTCAGCCCCAGCATTTT.

The CDR3 nucleotides are TGTGCCAGCAGCCAAGAGCCCGAGGGACTGTGGATTTCAGATACGCAGTATTTT. This encodes CASSQEPEGLWISDTQYF. The genes are TRBV14 and TRBJ2-3, with D tentatively TRBD2 (6 bases). Germline CDR1 and CDR2: SGHDN and FVKESK. The CDR3 runs 18 residues. Between the trimmed V and J ends, which lost 0 bases and 4 bases, there was a span of 20 bases.

The chain joins TRBV10-1 to TRBJ2-3; perhaps D is TRBD1 or TRBD2 (5 bases each). The CDR3 is 15 residues long. Trimming left V 2 bases short and J 1 base short, with 10 bases between. CDR1 is WNHNN, CDR2 SYGVQD, per germline (reference sequence). The CDR3: CASSEGGPRTDTQYF. CDR3 in DNA: TGCGCCAGCAGTGAGGGGGGACCACGCACAGATACGCAGTATTTT.